The 9 T cell receptor beta chains in this list originate from one sample, sequenced in a study of blood T cell repertoires in COVID-19. Assay used: immunoSEQ multiplex PCR; TCRdb lists only in-frame clones, some missing. The table has some 55,000 clones, about nine tenths seen once. The specimen was peripheral blood. These receptors came from a woman aged 40-49 years with active COVID-19.

This clone was seen just once. CDR3 sequence: CRGILGTEAFF. The DNA of the CDR3 is TGTCGGGGGATTCTGGGCACTGAAGCTTTCTTT. The rearrangement joins TRBV12-3 or TRBV12-4 to TRBJ1-1; D may be TRBD1 (5 bases). The CDR3 runs to 11 residues.

The V gene is TRBV9, the J gene TRBJ2-1; D not certain. The length of the CDR3 is 15 residues. Germline-derived CDR1 and CDR2 are SGDLS and YYNGEE. V lost 4 bases and J lost 4, with 15 bases in between. CDR3 coding DNA: TGTGCCAGCAGCCAAACTGCTCAGGAATACAATGAGCAGTTCTTC. It translates to CASSQTAQEYNEQFF.

This chain links TRBV9 with TRBJ2-3; TRBD2 aligns across 8 bases. The CDR3 totals 15 residues. CDR1 and CDR2 (germline): SGDLS, YYNGEE. The V gene end was trimmed by 4 bases and the J gene end by 6 bases; junction bases not matched to a gene: 10. Written as DNA, the CDR3 is TGTGCCAGCAGCTTCGAGCGGGGGCGGGGCGATACGCAGTATTTT. Translated, it gives CASSFERGRGDTQYF.

V is TRBV5-6 and J is TRBJ2-2, with a possible D match to TRBD1 (5 bases). Germline V gene sequence: CDR1 SGHDT, CDR2 YYEEEE. Trimming stripped 2 bases from V and 4 bases from J, with 6 bases between. The CDR3 contains 13 residues. Written as DNA, the CDR3 is TGTGCCAGCAGCTTTCAGGGCACCGGGGAGCTGTTTTTT. Translation gives CASSFQGTGELFF.

The chain joins TRBV7-6 to TRBJ2-7; 8 nucleotides match TRBD1. This CDR3 is built from 14 residues. CDR1 is SGHVS and CDR2 is FNYEAQ in the germline V gene. The V segment lost 1 base and the J segment 5 bases; nucleotides outside the gene matches: 4. As DNA, the CDR3 is TGTGCCAGCAGCTTAGGGGACAGGAGGAACGAGCAGTACTTC. Translated: CASSLGDRRNEQYF.

In its sample, this clone was seen once. The chain couples TRBV6-2 or TRBV6-3 to TRBJ1-3; D gene uncertain. V was clipped by 0 bases and J by 4 bases, with 10 bases between them. The CDR3 runs to 15 residues. CDR1 is MNHEY, CDR2 SVGEGT, per germline. Here the CDR3 reads CASSYSGGFGNTIYF. CDR3 nucleotides: TGTGCCAGCAGTTACTCGGGCGGGTTCGGAAACACCATATATTTT.

V is TRBV4-1 and J is TRBJ2-5, with D possibly TRBD2 on 6 matching bases. Trimming pared 1 base from V and 2 bases from J, leaving 11 bases between. This CDR3 spans 15 amino acids. Germline loops: CDR1 MGHRA, CDR2 YSYEKL. CDR3 nucleotides: TGCGCCAGCAGCCAAGGGGCGGGGTCTCAAGAGACCCAGTACTTC. It translates to CASSQGAGSQETQYF.

The V gene is TRBV3-1 (or the pseudogene TRBV3-2), the J gene TRBJ1-2; D gene unclear. CDR1 is LGHDT, CDR2 YNNKEL, per germline (reference sequence). V dropped 4 bases and J dropped 5 bases, with 8 bases sitting between them. The CDR3 sequence is 12 residues long. CDR3 sequence (DNA): TGTGCCAGCAGCCCCGGGGATTATGGCTACACCTTC. Its protein product is CASSPGDYGYTF.

The chain carries TRBV27 and TRBJ2-1, with 9 bases identical to TRBD1. This CDR3 contains 15 residues. The V gene end was trimmed by 6 bases and the J gene end by 1 base; junction bases not matched to a gene: 4. CDR1 is MNHEY, CDR2 SMNVEV, per germline (reference sequence). CDR3 bases: TGTGCCAGCAGCCACGGACAGGGGTCCTACAATGAGCAGTTCTTC. Its protein is CASSHGQGSYNEQFF.